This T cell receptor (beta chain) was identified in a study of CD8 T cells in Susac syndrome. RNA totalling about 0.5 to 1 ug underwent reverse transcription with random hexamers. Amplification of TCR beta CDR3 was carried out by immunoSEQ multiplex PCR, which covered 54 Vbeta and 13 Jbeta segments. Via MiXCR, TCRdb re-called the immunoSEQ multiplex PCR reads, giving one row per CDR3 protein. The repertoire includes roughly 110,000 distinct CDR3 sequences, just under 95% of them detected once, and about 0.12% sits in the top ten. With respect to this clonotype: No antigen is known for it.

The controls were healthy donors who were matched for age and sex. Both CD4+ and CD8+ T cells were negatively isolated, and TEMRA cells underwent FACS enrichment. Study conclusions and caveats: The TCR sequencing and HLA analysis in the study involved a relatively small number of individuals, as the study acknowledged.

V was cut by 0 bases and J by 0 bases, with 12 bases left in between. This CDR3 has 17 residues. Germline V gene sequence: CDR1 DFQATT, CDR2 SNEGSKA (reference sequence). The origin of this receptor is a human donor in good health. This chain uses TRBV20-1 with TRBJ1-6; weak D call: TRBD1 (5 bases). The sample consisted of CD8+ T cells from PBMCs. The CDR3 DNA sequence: TGCAGTGCTAGAGATGGTGGGACGAGCTCCTATAATTCACCCCTCCACTTT. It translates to CSARDGGTSSYNSPLHF.